This T cell receptor beta chain appears in the sequencing data of a study of T cells in narcolepsy. CDR1 is SGHRS and CDR2 is YFSETQ in the germline V gene. V was clipped by 4 bases and J by 4 bases; unmatched bases: 5. This CDR3 has 14 amino acids. The method was immunoSEQ multiplex PCR; TCRdb's version includes in-frame clones alone and lacks a portion of them. The sample yields about 25,000 clones, about four fifths seen once. The sequencing sample was made of CD45RA- memory CD4+ T cells from PBMCs. The J gene is TRBJ1-1, the V gene TRBV5-1, with TRBD1 matching over 9 bases. This receptor was taken from a human donor with narcolepsy. The CDR3 loop is CASSPTGGGTEAFF. Here the CDR3 DNA reads TGCGCCAGCAGCCCTACAGGGGGCGGCACTGAAGCTTTCTTT.